The 17 T cell receptor beta chains below come from one sample, sequenced in a study of T cells in Graves' hyperthyroidism and ophthalmopathy. Regions amplified from RNA transcripts were the TCR beta CDR3 regions. A first-round RT-PCR of the TCR CDR3 used the HTBI primer set. From the multiplex PCR reads, TCRdb called clonotypes with MiXCR, one entry per CDR3 protein. The data hold about 280,000 distinct CDR3 sequences, with around 25% observed a single time. The specimen sequenced was blood. Receptors originate from a man aged 35 to 55 with Graves' hyperthyroidism that later progressed to Graves' ophthalmopathy.

This clonotype was recorded at least ten times. The chain couples TRBV24-1 to TRBJ2-3; D possibly corresponds to TRBD2 (5 bases). V was cut by 1 base and J by 7 bases, with 14 bases left in between. The CDR3 sequence is 15 residues long. Per the germline V gene, CDR1 is KGHDR and CDR2 is SFDVKD. The CDR3 protein is CATSDFSGGSYTQYF. The DNA for the CDR3 is TGTGCCACCAGTGATTTTTCCGGAGGTTCCTATACGCAGTATTTT.

The table lists this clonotype with a few counts. V is TRBV20-1 and J is TRBJ1-1; D is unresolved. Trimming removed 5 bases from V and 0 bases from J, with 13 bases in between. The CDR3 sequence is 14 residues long. Looked up from germline, CDR1 is DFQATT and CDR2 is SNEGSKA (reference sequence). CDR3 sequence reads: CSAPKEGLNTEAFF. The CDR3 nucleotides read TGCAGTGCTCCGAAAGAGGGCTTGAACACTGAAGCTTTCTTT.

V gene TRBV12-3 or TRBV12-4 combines with J gene TRBJ2-7; a weak D match, TRBD2 (5 bases). Trimming left V 3 bases short and J 2 bases short, with 11 bases between. This CDR3 has 14 residues. The DNA for the CDR3 is TGTGCCAGCAGTTTCGAGGGAGACACCTACGAGCAGTACTTC. Its translation: CASSFEGDTYEQYF.

This clonotype was picked up many times. J is TRBJ2-7 and V is TRBV20-1; 9 bases are shared with TRBD2. The germline V gene encodes CDR1 DFQATT and CDR2 SNEGSKA (reference sequence). Unmatched junction bases numbered 16, after V lost 2 bases and J lost 8 bases. The CDR3 contains 16 residues. This CDR3 reads CSARPRRPGTSRQQYF. The CDR3 DNA is TGCAGTGCTAGACCTCGCCGCCCCGGGACTAGCAGACAGCAGTACTTC.

This clonotype was detected many times. The CDR3, as DNA: TGTGCCAGCAGTTCGAATCGGCGTTCTAACTATGGCTACACCTTC. Its translation is CASSSNRRSNYGYTF. The V and J genes are TRBV28 and TRBJ1-2, with D uncertain. This CDR3 is built from 15 residues. V gave up 4 bases and J gave up 0 bases, with 12 bases separating them. Germline CDR1 is MDHEN and CDR2 is SYDVKM.

This clonotype was seen many times. The V call is TRBV28, the J call TRBJ1-4; D is possibly TRBD1 (5 bases). Germline V lookup: CDR1 MDHEN, CDR2 SYDVKM. With 6 bases removed from V and 5 bases from J, the gap between germline ends came to 16 bases. The CDR3 covers 15 residues. CDR3 sequence reads: CASRLPGTRNEKLFF. The CDR3 DNA is TGTGCCAGCAGACTACCCGGGACTAGGAATGAAAAACTGTTTTTT.

The chain is built from TRBV7-9 and TRBJ2-7; D gene unclear. This CDR3 is 14 amino acids long. Trimming pared 2 bases from V and 6 bases from J, leaving 14 bases between. Germline V lookup: CDR1 SEHNR, CDR2 FQNEAQ (reference sequence). CDR3 residues: CASSLFLGVGEQYF. In DNA, the CDR3 is TGTGCCAGCAGCTTATTCCTTGGGGTTGGCGAGCAGTACTTC.

This clonotype was found a few times. This chain connects TRBV5-5 to TRBJ1-1, with TRBD1 as a possible D gene (5 bases). The ends were cut back, 4 bases at V and 4 bases at J, with 17 bases in the middle. The CDR3 extends over 15 amino acids. Germline loops: CDR1 SGHKS, CDR2 YYEKEE (reference sequence). The DNA of the CDR3 is TGTGCCAGCAGCCAATCCTCCGGGGGTCCCACTGAAGCTTTCTTT. It translates to CASSQSSGGPTEAFF.

This clonotype was detected many times. This rearrangement joins TRBV20-1 to TRBJ2-5, with D unclear. This CDR3 contains 13 residues. From germline, CDR1 is DFQATT and CDR2 SNEGSKA (reference sequence). V was trimmed by 6 bases and J by 1 base, leaving 12 bases between them. The CDR3 loop reads CSATRTTQETQYF. DNA for the CDR3: TGCAGTGCAACCCGGACGACCCAAGAGACCCAGTACTTC.

Worth noting for this clonotype: A read error may be the cause here, since a much bigger clone is one base away. The CDR3 end shows no conserved phenylalanine or tryptophan, and so a read error is likely. V gene TRBV2 combines with J gene TRBJ2-7; no reliable D call. CDR1 is SNHLY, CDR2 FYNNEI, per germline. With 3 bases removed from V and 4 bases from J, the gap between germline ends came to 10 bases. The CDR3 loop spans 13 amino acids. The CDR3 DNA reads as TGTGCCAGCAGTGAGCACGCGCGGTACGAGCAGTACTAC. It encodes CASSEHARYEQYY.

This clonotype has at least ten counts. The rearrangement uses TRBV5-1 and TRBJ2-7, with TRBD1 identical over 7 bases. CDR1 and CDR2 from the germline V gene are SGHRS and YFSETQ. The CDR3 sequence is 13 residues long. The J segment lost 4 bases and the V segment lost 3 bases, leaving 4 bases of the junction unmatched. The DNA for the CDR3 is TGCGCCAGCAGCTCGGGACAGCTATACGAGCAGTACTTC. Translated: CASSSGQLYEQYF.

This clonotype was found many times. The chain combines TRBV7-9 with TRBJ2-7; D call uncertain. This CDR3 contains 12 residues. Per the germline V gene, CDR1 is SEHNR and CDR2 is FQNEAQ (reference sequence). V lost 3 bases and J lost 3, with 6 bases in between. The CDR3 loop reads CASSFDGYEQYF. The CDR3 DNA follows: TGTGCCAGCAGCTTCGACGGCTACGAGCAGTACTTC.

This sequence joins TRBV7-2 and TRBJ2-1; 10 bases map to TRBD2. The trim removed 4 bases at V and 8 bases at J, leaving 8 bases unmatched. This CDR3 region has 15 residues. Germline CDR1 and CDR2: SGHTA and FQGNSA. CDR3 sequence reads: CASSYTSGIGYEQFF. DNA of the CDR3: TGTGCCAGCAGCTATACTAGCGGGATCGGCTATGAGCAGTTCTTC.

This clonotype has ten or more counts. The chain couples TRBV5-1 to TRBJ2-7, with 10 bases lining up with TRBD2. Trimming at V came to 5 bases and at J to 5 bases, leaving 16 bases not matched to a gene. The V gene's germline CDR1 is SGHRS and CDR2 YFSETQ. This CDR3 spans 17 amino acids. The CDR3 region is CASRHRGASGRFDEQYF. The CDR3 nucleotides are TGCGCCAGCAGACACCGCGGGGCTAGCGGGAGATTCGACGAGCAGTACTTC.

This clonotype was recorded at least ten times. The chain employs TRBV7-3 and TRBJ2-7; D perhaps matches TRBD2 (5 bases). The CDR3 is 16 residues long. Germline V gives CDR1 SGHTA, CDR2 FQGTGA. V was shortened by 0 bases and J by 7 bases, with 19 bases between the two germline ends. The CDR3 protein is CASSLTSGLQLREQYF. CDR3 nucleotides: TGTGCCAGCAGCTTAACGAGTGGACTCCAGCTCCGGGAGCAGTACTTC.

This clonotype was counted a few times. This sequence joins TRBV6-1 and TRBJ1-5; D remains unclear. V was shortened by 6 bases and J by 4 bases, with 16 bases between the two germline ends. The CDR3 consists of 15 residues. Germline assignment: CDR1 MNHNS and CDR2 SASEGT. The CDR3 loop is CASSLSHAGNQPQHF. The CDR3 DNA reads as TGTGCCAGCAGCTTAAGCCACGCTGGGAATCAGCCCCAGCATTTT.

This clonotype was seen many times. The chain uses TRBV12-3 or TRBV12-4 and TRBJ1-1, with D perhaps matching TRBD1 (5 bases). The CDR3 has 15 residues. Trimming pared 4 bases from V and 0 bases from J, leaving 12 bases between. The DNA for the CDR3 is TGTGCCAGCAGTTCCCCCAGGGCCGTGAACACTGAAGCTTTCTTT. Its translation: CASSSPRAVNTEAFF.